This TCR beta chain derives from a study of T cell repertoires in cytomegalovirus infection. Study as a whole: Public TCR beta signatures were indicative of both CMV infection and a matching HLA type.

Germline CDR1 SGHVS, CDR2 FQNEAQ. This CDR3 is 18 amino acids long. V lost 7 bases, J lost 6 bases, and 21 bases stayed unmatched. TCRdb reanalysed the reads using MiXCR and keeps one entry per CDR3 protein. Among about 58,000 distinct CDR3 sequences listed, about 18% were seen once. In regard to this clonotype: Its cognate antigen is unknown.

Study-wide results and limits: CMV-specific TCR beta clonotypes restricted by HLA-C dominated the ex vivo response. Individuals carrying CMV plus the relevant HLA were identified by cumulative frequency of public TCR beta families.

This sequence joins TRBV7-8 and TRBJ2-3, with 8 bases that match TRBD2. Sequences were derived from CD8+ T cells from cultured PBMCs, sampled from culture after CMV antigen stimulation. The TCR was taken from a human donor in good health (CMV status not recorded). Some clones in this sample may be carry-over from other donors' samples. In DNA form, the CDR3 reads TGTGCCAGCAAACCATCCTACGGAGGGACTAGGGGTTTGGATACGCAGTATTTT. Translating it yields CASKPSYGGTRGLDTQYF.